This T cell receptor beta chain derives from a study of immune cell composition in non-small cell lung cancer. Normal lung was taken at the farthest possible site, at least 3 cm from tumour. The assay was immunoSEQ multiplex PCR, and TCRdb's table has in-frame clones only and misses some. The table includes several thousand clones, over 60% detected once. Notes on this clone: Its antigen is as yet unknown.

Study outcomes and limitations: Clones >0.5% enriched in tumour were rarer in adenocarcinoma (around 33%) than squamous (approximately 80%).

Germline CDR1 is SGHRS and CDR2 is YFSETQ. The CDR3 sequence is 16 residues long. The J segment lost 2 bases and the V segment lost 0 bases, leaving 7 bases of the junction unmatched. These sequences were also reported in another study, on CD4 T cells in lung cancer. In that study: Blood T cells were screened for responses to candidate mutation neoepitopes.

The sample taken for sequencing was non-adjacent lung tissue. The receptor was isolated from a human donor with non-small cell lung cancer. The chain links TRBV5-1 to TRBJ2-7; 8 nucleotides agree with TRBD2. The DNA for the CDR3 is TGCGCCAGCAGCTTGGCCGTGACTAGCGAGACCTACGAGCAGTACTTC. Translation gives CASSLAVTSETYEQYF.